These 18 T cell receptor beta chains were sequenced from one sample in a study of brain T cells in children with intractable seizures (dated by TCRdb to the early 2020s). To prepare the library, the immunoSEQ multiplex PCR assay was applied. The immuneACCESS repertoire file appears here via TCRdb, limited to in-frame rearrangements. These files lack a portion of the clones; in checked studies, under half of the deficit traces to unresolved V genes, and the cause of the others is not known. In all, the sample holds under 150,000 clones, and 90% to 95% of those were seen once. The ten largest clonotypes hold 3.5% to 4% of the sample. The label giving this sample's time point can be read as: resected brain tissue, or blood drawn just prior to surgery. Specimen: peripheral blood, collected at surgery. The receptors originated from a boy younger than two with hemimegalencephaly and intractable seizures.

This clone was counted between two and nine times. Mismatch with germline at one junction end may stem from a read error. The chain joins TRBV7-2 to TRBJ2-7, with TRBD2 as a possible D gene (5 bases). The CDR3 is made up of 14 amino acids. Germline CDR1 is SGHTA and CDR2 is FQGNSA. The chain's CDR3 is CASSLDAGSDEQYF. The CDR3 DNA reads TGTGCCAGCAGCTTAGACGCGGGCTCCGACGAGCAGTACTTC.

The CDR3 DNA reads TGTGCCTGGGGGGCCTCCTCCTACGAGCAGTACTTC. It is translated as CAWGASSYEQYF. V and J are TRBV30 and TRBJ2-7; D is perhaps TRBD1 (5 bases). V was trimmed by 5 bases and J by 0 bases, leaving 8 bases between them. The CDR3 totals 12 residues. Germline CDR1 is GTSNPN and CDR2 is SVGIG (reference sequence).

This rearrangement joins TRBV4-1 to TRBJ2-7; 9 bases map to TRBD1. Germline trimming cut 4 bases from V and 3 bases from J; bases unmatched to any gene: 7. Germline values: CDR1 MGHRA, CDR2 YSYEKL. The CDR3 consists of 15 residues. CDR3 in DNA: TGCGCCAGCAGCCCCTCCGGGACAGGGATCTACGAGCAGTACTTC. This translates into CASSPSGTGIYEQYF.

The chain is built from TRBV5-4 and TRBJ1-1, with D possibly TRBD1 on 5 matching bases. The CDR3 loop spans 13 amino acids. V was clipped by 8 bases and J by 5 bases, with 16 bases between them. CDR1 and CDR2 from the germline V gene are SGHNT and YYREEE (reference sequence). CDR3 amino acids: CASWGDVYTEAFF. Here the CDR3 DNA reads TGTGCCAGTTGGGGGGACGTCTATACTGAAGCTTTCTTT.

V usage is TRBV21-1 and J usage is TRBJ2-5; the table's D call of TRBD2 was not tested on the DNA. TRBV21-1 is an annotated pseudogene. The CDR3 contains 15 residues. The CDR3 region is CASSPARLRQETQYF. In DNA, the CDR3 is TGTGCCAGCAGCCCAGCCCGACTTCGCCAAGAGACCCAGTACTTC.

The chain has TRBV18 and TRBJ1-4, with D maybe TRBD1 (6 bases). Germline lookup yields CDR1 KGHSH and CDR2 LQKENI. Trimming took 6 bases from V and 0 from J, leaving 11 bases between them. The length of the CDR3 is 15 residues. As DNA, the CDR3 is TGTGCCAGCTCCCCAGGGACAACAACTAATGAAAAACTGTTTTTT. Encoded protein: CASSPGTTTNEKLFF.

V gene TRBV29-1 combines with J gene TRBJ1-4; 8 nucleotides line up with TRBD1. The V gene's germline CDR1 is SQVTM and CDR2 ANQGSEA. The CDR3 runs 13 residues. This CDR3 reads CSGQGPTNEKLFF. The DNA for the CDR3 is TGCAGTGGACAGGGACCAACTAATGAAAAACTGTTTTTT.

This clone was seen a single time. The chain uses TRBV5-4 and TRBJ2-7, with 13 bases identical to TRBD2. This CDR3 region has 18 residues. Looked up from germline, CDR1 is SGHNT and CDR2 is YYREEE (reference sequence). V trimming: 10 bases; J trimming: 5 bases; junction bases outside the gene matches: 21. The CDR3 region has the DNA TGTGCCTCAACCTCCGGGACTAGCGGGATAAAGGGCCTGGACGAGCAGTACTTC. This sequence encodes CASTSGTSGIKGLDEQYF.

As DNA, the CDR3 is TGTGCCAGCGGCTCCGGGACAGCTACCTACGAGCAGTACTTC. Its translation is CASGSGTATYEQYF. V is TRBV27 and J is TRBJ2-7, with TRBD1 identical over 7 bases. The CDR3 has 14 residues. The V segment lost 8 bases and the J segment 2 bases; nucleotides outside the gene matches: 9. Per the germline V gene, CDR1 is MNHEY and CDR2 is SMNVEV (reference sequence).

The rearrangement links TRBV2 to TRBJ2-3; unclear D gene. With 4 bases removed from V and 5 bases from J, the gap between germline ends came to 16 bases. This CDR3 spans 15 amino acids. Germline-derived CDR1 and CDR2 are SNHLY and FYNNEI. The CDR3 reads CASSVGNWPGDTQYF. The CDR3 nucleotides are TGTGCCAGCAGTGTGGGAAACTGGCCGGGAGATACGCAGTATTTT. Looking up the rest from reference TRBV2 and TRBJ2-3 gives the full variable domain: EPEVTQTPSHQVTQMGQEVILRCVPISNHLYFYWYRQILGQKVEFLVSFYNNEISEKSEIFDDQFSVERPDGSNFTLKIRSTKLEDSAMYFCASSVGNWPGDTQYFGPGTRLTVL.

The chain is built from TRBV12-3 or TRBV12-4 and TRBJ1-6, with D unclear. V lost 3 bases and J lost 6, with 6 bases in between. The CDR3 totals 13 residues. Here the CDR3 reads CASSFGVNSPLHF. The CDR3 region has the DNA TGTGCCAGCAGTTTCGGAGTTAATTCACCCCTCCACTTT.

V is TRBV15 and J is TRBJ1-4; TRBD1 agrees at 7 bases. CDR3 length equals 15 residues. Germline loops: CDR1 LNHNV, CDR2 YYDKDF (reference sequence). Trimming took 1 base from V and 7 from J; bases not matched to a gene: 6. The CDR3 loop is CATSRGAGGGEKLFF. The CDR3 nucleotides read TGTGCCACCAGCAGAGGAGCAGGGGGGGGTGAAAAACTGTTTTTT. The full variable domain, completed using reference TRBV15 and TRBJ1-4, is DAMVIQNPRYQVTQFGKPVTLSCSQTLNHNVMYWYQQKSSQAPKLLFHYYDKDFNNEADTPDNFQSRRPNTSFCFLDIRSPGLGDTAMYLCATSRGAGGGEKLFFGSGTQLSVL.

V gene TRBV11-1 combines with J gene TRBJ2-1; D unclear. V was pared by 5 bases and J by 9 bases, with 20 bases between. The CDR3 is made up of 15 amino acids. CDR1 and CDR2 from the germline V gene are SGHAT and FQDESV (reference sequence). In nucleotides, the CDR3 is TGTGCCAGCAGCCCGCGACCCCCTATACGGGTTGAGCAGTTCTTC. Translated, it gives CASSPRPPIRVEQFF.

This chain connects TRBV5-4 to TRBJ2-7; a weak D match, TRBD1 (5 bases). V was cut by 5 bases and J by 0 bases, with 9 bases left in between. CDR3 length: 13 residues. Germline V gene sequence: CDR1 SGHNT, CDR2 YYREEE (reference sequence). This chain's CDR3 is CASSDRISYEQYF. CDR3 bases: TGTGCCAGCAGTGACAGAATCTCCTACGAGCAGTACTTC. Together with reference TRBV5-4 and TRBJ2-7, the CDR3 gives the full variable domain: ETGVTQSPTHLIKTRGQQVTLRCSSQSGHNTVSWYQQALGQGPQFIFQYYREEENGRGNFPPRFSGLQFPNYSSELNVNALELDDSALYLCASSDRISYEQYFGPGTRLTVT.

The chain carries TRBV6-6 and TRBJ2-1; TRBD2 matches 12 bases. The CDR3 loop spans 16 amino acids. Germline V gene sequence: CDR1 MNHNY, CDR2 SVGAGI (reference sequence). V lost 0 bases, J lost 5 bases, and 2 bases stayed unmatched. CDR3 residues: CASSYSGLAGHNEQFF. The CDR3 nucleotides are TGTGCCAGCAGTTACTCGGGACTAGCGGGCCACAATGAGCAGTTCTTC.

The rearrangement uses TRBV5-6 and TRBJ1-4; no firm D call. The CDR3 is 16 residues long. Germline CDR1 reads SGHDT; CDR2 reads YYEEEE. Trimming took 4 bases from V and 8 from J, leaving 21 bases between them. Written as DNA, the CDR3 is TGTGCCAGCAGCGAATCTACCTCCGGAGGTCTCGAAAAACTGTTTTTT. Its protein product is CASSESTSGGLEKLFF.

The gene calls are TRBV7-2 and TRBJ2-5, with D tentatively TRBD1 (5 bases). The CDR3 covers 15 residues. Looked up from germline, CDR1 is SGHTA and CDR2 is FQGNSA. V gave up 1 base and J gave up 2 bases, with 11 bases separating them. CDR3 in amino acids: CASSLVGLGQETQYF. The CDR3 nucleotides read TGTGCCAGCAGCTTAGTGGGGCTGGGACAAGAGACCCAGTACTTC.

The gene calls are TRBV7-2 and TRBJ1-6; the D is unclear. CDR1 is SGHTA and CDR2 is FQGNSA in the germline V gene. Between the trimmed V and J ends, which lost 1 base and 7 bases, there was a span of 5 bases. The CDR3 has 13 residues. The CDR3 bases are TGTGCCAGCAGCTTAGACAGAAATTCACCCCTCCACTTT. Translated: CASSLDRNSPLHF.